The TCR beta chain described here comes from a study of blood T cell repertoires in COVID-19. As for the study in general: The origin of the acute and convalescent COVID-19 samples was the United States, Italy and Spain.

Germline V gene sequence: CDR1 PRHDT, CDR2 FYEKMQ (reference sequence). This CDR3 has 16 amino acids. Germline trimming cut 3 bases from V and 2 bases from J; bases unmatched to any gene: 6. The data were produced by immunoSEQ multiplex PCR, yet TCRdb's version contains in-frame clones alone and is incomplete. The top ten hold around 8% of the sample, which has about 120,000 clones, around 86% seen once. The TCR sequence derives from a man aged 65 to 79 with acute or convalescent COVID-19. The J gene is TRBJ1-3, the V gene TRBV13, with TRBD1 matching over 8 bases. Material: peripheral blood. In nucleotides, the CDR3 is TGTGCCAGCAGCTTCGACAGGGGATTACCTGGAAACACCATATATTTT. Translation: CASSFDRGLPGNTIYF.